This T cell receptor beta chain was observed in a study of CD8 T cells in Susac syndrome. Sequencing of TCR beta was undertaken in CD8+ and CD4+ T cells derived from blood. Treatment-naive patients with stable or active relapsing-remitting disease served as multiple sclerosis controls. TEMRA cells were FACS-enriched, while CD8+ and CD4+ T cells were negatively isolated. Random hexamers served to reverse transcribe roughly 0.5 to 1 ug RNA. The amplification used immunoSEQ multiplex PCR on TCR beta CDR3; it spanned 54 Vbeta and 13 Jbeta. TCRdb re-called the immunoSEQ multiplex PCR reads through MiXCR, storing one row per CDR3 protein. The sample yields about 300,000 distinct CDR3 sequences, 85% seen once. Trimming shortened V by 0 bases and J by 8 bases, and 5 bases separated the two germline ends. This CDR3 has 12 residues. CDR1 is MDHEN, CDR2 SYDVKM, per germline.

V and J are TRBV28 and TRBJ2-4, with D perhaps assigned TRBD1 or TRBD2 (5 bases each). Sequencing was carried out using CD8+ T cells from PBMCs. This clonotype originated in a human donor with multiple sclerosis. The CDR3: CASSLWGDIQYF. Written as DNA, the CDR3 is TGTGCCAGCAGTTTATGGGGGGACATTCAGTACTTC.